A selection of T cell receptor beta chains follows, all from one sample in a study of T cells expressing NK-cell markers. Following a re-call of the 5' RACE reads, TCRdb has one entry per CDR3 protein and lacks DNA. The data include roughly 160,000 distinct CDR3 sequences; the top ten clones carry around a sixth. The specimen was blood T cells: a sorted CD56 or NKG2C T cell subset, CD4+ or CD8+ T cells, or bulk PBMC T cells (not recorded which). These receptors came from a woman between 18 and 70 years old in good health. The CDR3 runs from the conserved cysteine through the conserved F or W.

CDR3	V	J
CASSFVVRGHPFF	TRBV27	TRBJ2-1
CASSWEQLATDTQYF	TRBV7-2	TRBJ2-3
CSARATGTAEQYF	TRBV20-1	TRBJ2-7
CASSRPGLQGINEQFF	TRBV6-1	TRBJ2-1
CASRPDPGQGQETQYF	TRBV4-2	TRBJ2-5
CASSPSGRAHEQYF	TRBV18	TRBJ2-7
CASSFTGDRGTGELFF	TRBV5-1	TRBJ2-2
CASSEFGGQGTDTQYF	TRBV25-1	TRBJ2-3
CASSRRGTYEQYF	TRBV3-1	TRBJ2-7
CASSFSTASTDTQYF	TRBV5-1	TRBJ2-3
CASSFLQGPNYGYTF	TRBV5-6	TRBJ1-2
CASSRPTGGWETQYF	TRBV3-1	TRBJ2-5
CASRSGNNEKLFF	TRBV6-1	TRBJ1-4
CSANDRAGANVLTF	TRBV20-1	TRBJ2-6
CASSVADYYNEQFF	TRBV11-2	TRBJ2-1
CASSSVGTGELFF	TRBV28	TRBJ2-2
CASSLVFSGANVLTF	TRBV7-9	TRBJ2-6
CASSLAGLAASGDTQYF	TRBV5-1	TRBJ2-3
CASSLASYGYTF	TRBV5-1	TRBJ1-2
CSARVPGNEQFF	TRBV20-1	TRBJ2-1
CAIRDRVNTGELFF	TRBV2	TRBJ2-2
CAIRAGGKSAGEQYF	TRBV10-3	TRBJ2-7
CSAYDGGASYNEQFF	TRBV20-1	TRBJ2-1
CASSYSFGSPETQYF	TRBV6-5	TRBJ2-5
CASSLNSKNQPQHF	TRBV7-8	TRBJ1-5